These T cell receptor beta chains were read from a single sample in a study of naive and memory T cell subsets. TCRdb re-called the UMI-ligation and nested PCR reads through MiXCR, storing one row per CDR3 protein. The data hold under 150,000 distinct CDR3 sequences, with approximately 20% observed a single time. Sequenced material: naive CD8+ T cells from blood. These receptors were collected from a human donor in good health. Each CDR3 is given with its conserved first and last residue. A D gene is named only where the DNA matches it firmly. Clone size appears in some rows only: once, few, many, or a class for an expanded clone.

. | TRBJ2-1 | TRBV7-9 | . | 11 | CASSLGTAQFF | TGTGCCAGCAGCTTAGGGACAGCACAGTTCTTC
. | TRBJ2-7 | TRBV11-2 | . | 15 | CASSLAGWETYEQYF | TGTGCCAGCAGCTTAGCTGGCTGGGAGACCTACGAGCAGTACTTC
. | TRBJ2-1 | TRBV29-1 | few | 12 | CSVPVLDNEQFF | TGCAGCGTTCCGGTCTTGGACAATGAGCAGTTCTTC
. | TRBJ1-1 | TRBV7-8 | once | 17 | CASSLGVDRPKNTEAFF | TGTGCCAGCAGCTTAGGGGTTGACAGGCCAAAGAACACTGAAGCTTTCTTT
TRBD1 | TRBJ2-7 | TRBV7-6 | few | 18 | CASSSVGTGSTNSYEQYF | TGTGCCAGCAGCTCGGTAGGGACAGGGTCCACAAACTCCTACGAGCAGTACTTC
. | TRBJ2-1 | TRBV3-1 | many | 16 | CASSQEAGDAYNEQFF | TGTGCCAGCAGCCAAGAGGCCGGAGATGCCTACAATGAGCAGTTCTTC
. | TRBJ2-3 | TRBV12-3/TRBV12-4 | few | 15 | CASIPGLGSTDTQYF | TGTGCCAGCATACCCGGACTGGGTAGCACAGATACGCAGTATTTT
TRBD1 | TRBJ1-2 | TRBV25-1 | . | 15 | CASSAPGQGKYGYTF | TGTGCCAGCAGTGCCCCGGGACAGGGGAAGTATGGCTACACCTTC
TRBD2 | TRBJ2-7 | TRBV7-9 | few | 14 | CASSFRREPYEQYF | TGTGCCAGCAGCTTTCGGCGGGAGCCCTACGAGCAGTACTTC
. | TRBJ2-7 | TRBV30 | . | 13 | CALCQGIGDEQYF | TGTGCCTTGTGTCAGGGAATTGGGGACGAGCAGTACTTC
. | TRBJ1-1 | TRBV2 | . | 11 | CASSVSPEAFF | TGTGCCAGCAGTGTATCCCCTGAAGCTTTCTTT
. | TRBJ2-5 | TRBV12-3/TRBV12-4 | . | 12 | CASSKDWETQYF | TGTGCCAGCAGTAAAGACTGGGAGACCCAGTACTTC